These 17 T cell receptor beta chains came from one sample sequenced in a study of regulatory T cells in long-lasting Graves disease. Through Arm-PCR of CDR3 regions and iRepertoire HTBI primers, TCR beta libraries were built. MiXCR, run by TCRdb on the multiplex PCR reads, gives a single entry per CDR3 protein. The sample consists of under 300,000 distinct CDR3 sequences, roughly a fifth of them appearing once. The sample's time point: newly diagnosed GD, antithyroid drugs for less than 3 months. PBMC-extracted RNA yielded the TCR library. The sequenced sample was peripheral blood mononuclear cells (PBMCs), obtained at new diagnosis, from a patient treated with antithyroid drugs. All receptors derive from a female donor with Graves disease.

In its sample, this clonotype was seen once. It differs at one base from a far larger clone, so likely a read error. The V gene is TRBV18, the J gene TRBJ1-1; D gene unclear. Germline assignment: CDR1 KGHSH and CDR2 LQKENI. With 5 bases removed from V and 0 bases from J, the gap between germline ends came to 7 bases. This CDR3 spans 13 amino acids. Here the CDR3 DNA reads TGTGCCAGCTCATTAAACTTGAACACTGAAGCTTTCTTT. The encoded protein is CASSLNLNTEAFF.

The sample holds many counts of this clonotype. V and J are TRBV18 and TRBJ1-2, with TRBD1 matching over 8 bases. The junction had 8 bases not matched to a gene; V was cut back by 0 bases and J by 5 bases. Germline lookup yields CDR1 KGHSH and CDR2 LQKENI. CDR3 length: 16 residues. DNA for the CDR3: TGTGCCAGCTCACCACCGGGGGCAGGGGGCGCGTATGGCTACACCTTC. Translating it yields CASSPPGAGGAYGYTF.

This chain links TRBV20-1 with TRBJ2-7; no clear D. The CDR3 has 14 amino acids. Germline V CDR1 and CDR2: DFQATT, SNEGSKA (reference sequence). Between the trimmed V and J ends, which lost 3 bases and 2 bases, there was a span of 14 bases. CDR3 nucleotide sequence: TGCAGTGCTAGGCTCGAGGACGTAGCCTACGAGCAGTACTTC. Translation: CSARLEDVAYEQYF.

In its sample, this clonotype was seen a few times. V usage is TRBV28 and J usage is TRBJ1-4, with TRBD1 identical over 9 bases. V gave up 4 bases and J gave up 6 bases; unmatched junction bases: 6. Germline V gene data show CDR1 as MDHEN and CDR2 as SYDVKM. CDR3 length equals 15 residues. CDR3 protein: CASSSRTGDDEKLFF. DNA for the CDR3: TGTGCCAGCAGTTCACGGACAGGGGACGATGAAAAACTGTTTTTT.

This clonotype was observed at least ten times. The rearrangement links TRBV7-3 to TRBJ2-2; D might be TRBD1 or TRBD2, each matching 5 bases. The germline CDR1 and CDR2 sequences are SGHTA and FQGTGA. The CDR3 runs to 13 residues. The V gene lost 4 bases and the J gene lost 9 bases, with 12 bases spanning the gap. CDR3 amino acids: CASSSGTDRELFF. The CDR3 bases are TGTGCCAGCAGCTCCGGGACCGACCGGGAGCTGTTTTTT.

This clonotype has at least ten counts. The CDR3 DNA is TGTGCCAGCAGCTTAAAGGCGGGCAAAGAGACCCAGTACTTC. Protein: CASSLKAGKETQYF. The chain combines TRBV7-9 with TRBJ2-5, with a possible D match to TRBD2 (5 bases). The germline CDR1 and CDR2 sequences are SEHNR and FQNEAQ (reference sequence). Trimming pared 2 bases from V and 3 bases from J, leaving 10 bases between. The CDR3 has 14 residues.

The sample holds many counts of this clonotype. CDR3 nucleotide sequence: TGTGCCAGCAGCTCAAAGGGGCAGGGTGTCCACAATGAGCAGTTCTTC. Protein: CASSSKGQGVHNEQFF. This chain uses TRBV7-3 with TRBJ2-1, with D maybe TRBD1 (5 bases). Germline assignment: CDR1 SGHTA and CDR2 FQGTGA. CDR3 size: 16 residues. V was shortened by 4 bases and J by 5 bases, with 18 bases between the two germline ends.

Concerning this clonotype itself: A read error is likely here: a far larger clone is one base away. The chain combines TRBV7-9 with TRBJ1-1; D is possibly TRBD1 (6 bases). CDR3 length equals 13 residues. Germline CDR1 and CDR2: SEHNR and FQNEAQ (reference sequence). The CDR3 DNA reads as TGTGCCAGCAGCTTAAAACAGGGACTTGAAGCTTCCTTT. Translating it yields CASSLKQGLEASF.

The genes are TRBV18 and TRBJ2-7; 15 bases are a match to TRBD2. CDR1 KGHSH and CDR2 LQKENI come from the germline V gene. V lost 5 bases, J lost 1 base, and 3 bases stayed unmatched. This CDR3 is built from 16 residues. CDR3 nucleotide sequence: TGTGCCAGCTCAGCCGGGACTAGCGGGGGGTCCTACGAGCAGTACTTC. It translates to CASSAGTSGGSYEQYF.

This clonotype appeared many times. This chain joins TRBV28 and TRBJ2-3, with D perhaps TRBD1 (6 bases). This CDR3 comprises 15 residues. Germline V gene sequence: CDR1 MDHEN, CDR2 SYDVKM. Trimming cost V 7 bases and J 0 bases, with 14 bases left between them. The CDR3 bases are TGTGCCAGCATCGACAGGACTTCTAGCACAGATACGCAGTATTTT. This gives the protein CASIDRTSSTDTQYF.

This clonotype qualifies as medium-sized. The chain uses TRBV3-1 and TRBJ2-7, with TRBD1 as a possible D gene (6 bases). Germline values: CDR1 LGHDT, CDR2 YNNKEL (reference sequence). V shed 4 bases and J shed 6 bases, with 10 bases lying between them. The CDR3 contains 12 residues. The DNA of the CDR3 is TGTGCCAGCAGCCCCCAGGGGTCCGAGCAGTACTTC. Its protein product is CASSPQGSEQYF.

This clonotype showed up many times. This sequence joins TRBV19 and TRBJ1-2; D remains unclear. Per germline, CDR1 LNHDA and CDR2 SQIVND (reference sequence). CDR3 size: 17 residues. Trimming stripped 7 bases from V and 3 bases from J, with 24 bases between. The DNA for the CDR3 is TGTGCCAGTACCATGGGCGGGATGGGGTACAGTGACTATGGCTACACCTTC. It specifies CASTMGGMGYSDYGYTF.

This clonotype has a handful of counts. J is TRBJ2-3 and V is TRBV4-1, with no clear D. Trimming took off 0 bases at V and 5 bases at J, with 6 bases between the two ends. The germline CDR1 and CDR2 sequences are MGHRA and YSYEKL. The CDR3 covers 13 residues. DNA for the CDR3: TGCGCCAGCAGCCAAGAGGAGAGAGATACGCAGTATTTT. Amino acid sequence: CASSQEERDTQYF.

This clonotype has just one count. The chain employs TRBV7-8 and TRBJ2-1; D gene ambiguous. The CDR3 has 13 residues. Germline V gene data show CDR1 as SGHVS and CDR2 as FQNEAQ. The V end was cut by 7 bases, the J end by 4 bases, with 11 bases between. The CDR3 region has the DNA TGTGCCAGCACCCAGGTTACATACAATGAGCAGTTCTTC. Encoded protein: CASTQVTYNEQFF.

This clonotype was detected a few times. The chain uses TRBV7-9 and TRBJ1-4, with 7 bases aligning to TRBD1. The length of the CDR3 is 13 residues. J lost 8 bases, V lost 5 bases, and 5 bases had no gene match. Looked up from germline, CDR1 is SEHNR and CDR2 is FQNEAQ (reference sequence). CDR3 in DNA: TGTGCCAGCAGCCTCGAACAGGGGGAAAAACTGTTTTTT. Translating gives CASSLEQGEKLFF.

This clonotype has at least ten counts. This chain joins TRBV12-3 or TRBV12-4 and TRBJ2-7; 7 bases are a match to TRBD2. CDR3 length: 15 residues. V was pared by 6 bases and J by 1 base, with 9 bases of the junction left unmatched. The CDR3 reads CASSKGPSGSYEQYF. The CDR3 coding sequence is TGTGCCAGCAGCAAAGGCCCTAGCGGATCCTACGAGCAGTACTTC.

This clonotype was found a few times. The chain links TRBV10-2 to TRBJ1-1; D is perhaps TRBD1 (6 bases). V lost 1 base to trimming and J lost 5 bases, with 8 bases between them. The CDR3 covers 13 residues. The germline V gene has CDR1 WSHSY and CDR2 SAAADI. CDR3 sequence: CASSEWQGTEAFF. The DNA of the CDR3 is TGCGCCAGCAGTGAGTGGCAGGGGACTGAAGCTTTCTTT.